This T cell receptor (beta chain) is drawn from a study of blood T cell repertoires in COVID-19. Study background: Samples of COVID-19 (acute and convalescent) were obtained from the United States, Italy and Spain. PBMCs, B-cell-depleted T cells, or T cells were the source of the cDNA or gDNA that made up the material.

This clone showed up just once. Source study methods: Nucleated cell counts were estimated from reference gene primer amplification. TCRdb keeps only in-frame clones here, not all; method: immunoSEQ multiplex PCR. That table furnishes V, J and clone size, whereas the DNA furnished D and trimming. The sample lists around 120,000 clones, 88% occurring once. V was clipped by 6 bases and J by 3 bases, with 8 bases between them. The CDR3 has 13 residues. The V gene is TRBV12-3 or TRBV12-4, the J gene TRBJ1-4, with D perhaps matching TRBD1 (5 bases). The material sequenced was peripheral blood. This receptor was taken from a woman aged 45-60 years with active or convalescent COVID-19. The CDR3 bases are TGTGCCAGCAGAGGAGGGGCTAATGAAAAACTGTTTTTT. Encoded protein: CASRGGANEKLFF.